This TCR beta chain is drawn from a study of neurological immune-mediated disorders (dated by TCRdb to about 2019). Regarding the complete study: Using UMI-based sequencing, the study compared peripheral blood TCR-beta repertoires from patients with HTLV-I-associated myelopathy (HAM/TSP), patients with multiple sclerosis, and healthy controls. Of the approximately 70 subjects in the cohort, about 14 were HAM/TSP patients, about 34 were multiple sclerosis patients, and 20 were healthy controls. Longitudinal samples, technical triplicates and paired sorted CD4+ and CD8+ T-cell subsets, alongside PBMC samples, were included among the roughly 96 TCR-beta libraries.

cDNA was synthesized by template-switch 5'RACE using a primer carrying a 10-nucleotide random unique molecular identifier by which each TCR transcript was tagged. Each sequencing run produced over 160 million TCR-beta sequences covering 15-18 subjects. The RNeasy kit was used for extraction of total RNA. TCR-beta VDJ regions were amplified with primers for the TCR constant region and the 5'RACE anchor, using the KAPA Real-time Library Amplification kit. Sample indexes and Illumina adaptors were added in a first PCR, after which library yield was increased in a second PCR. After Ampure bead purification, the roughly 650 bp TCR product was size-selected on a 2% E-gel SizeSelection system. Before pooling, library quality was checked on a Bioanalyzer, concentration was measured with Qubit, and libraries were quantified with the Kapa Library Quantification kit. Libraries were sequenced paired-end 2 x 150 bp on an Illumina HiSeq 2500. To increase sequence diversity, about 25-31% phiX was spiked into each library pool. The published analysis was carried out like this. The quality-filtered reads were processed with the UMI-based MiGEC pipeline, whose error correction step removed more than 80% of the raw TCR sequences. VDJ genes were aligned to IMGT germline references, and clonotypes were defined by unique CDR3 amino acid sequence plus V-J genes. Clonal expansion, Shannon diversity, and CDR3 relatedness (CalcPairwiseDistances, ClusterSamples) were evaluated with VDJtools, and phylogenetic trees were built with CLCbio workbench. A clone was classed as expanded if it had 8 or more unique UMIs, a cutoff based on coefficient-of-variation modelling across technical triplicates. TCRdb redid the processing of the public reads, applying fastp at Q25 and MiXCR, and retained in-frame beta chains. Duplicate CDR3 protein sequences are folded into a single record with the most common DNA and genes. TCRdb, rather than the study authors, made the V and J calls. This sample gives tens of thousands of distinct CDR3 sequences in total; about a sixth of them show up just once. The ten largest make up roughly 14% of the sample.

Here is what the overall study found, with its caveats: TCR clonal expansion was greatest in HAM/TSP patients and smallest in MS patients, who ranked below even healthy controls. No identical CDR3 amino acid sequences were shared among expanded clones across subjects, suggesting private TCR-beta repertoires in all groups.

Healthy controls were blood bank volunteers in Maryland, USA. For the unsorted PBMC libraries, 2 million PBMCs were stored in RNAlater at -80 degrees C until RNA extraction and were used to generate the libraries. Peripheral blood was subjected to Ficoll-Hypaque density gradient centrifugation to isolate PBMCs, which were then cryopreserved in liquid nitrogen. Relative to germline, V is 4 bases shorter and J is 11 bases shorter, with 15 bases between their ends. The germline V gene provides CDR1 LGHNA and CDR2 YNFKEQ. The CDR3 runs 14 amino acids, cysteine and phenylalanine included. Only the CDR3 DNA is retained, 42 bases long and in frame from the first base. This clonotype was seen ten or more times. It has no known antigen specificity. No base qualities exist here, and no much larger clone lies one base off it.

The V and J segments used are TRBV4-2 and TRBJ1-6; the D gene lacks a confident call. Sequencing was done on a sample of PBMCs. The clonotype originates from a woman between 35 and 50 years old in good health. The DNA sequence follows: TGTGCCAGCAGCCTTACCCCCCCAACGGCACCCCTCCACTTT. It specifies CASSLTPPTAPLHF.